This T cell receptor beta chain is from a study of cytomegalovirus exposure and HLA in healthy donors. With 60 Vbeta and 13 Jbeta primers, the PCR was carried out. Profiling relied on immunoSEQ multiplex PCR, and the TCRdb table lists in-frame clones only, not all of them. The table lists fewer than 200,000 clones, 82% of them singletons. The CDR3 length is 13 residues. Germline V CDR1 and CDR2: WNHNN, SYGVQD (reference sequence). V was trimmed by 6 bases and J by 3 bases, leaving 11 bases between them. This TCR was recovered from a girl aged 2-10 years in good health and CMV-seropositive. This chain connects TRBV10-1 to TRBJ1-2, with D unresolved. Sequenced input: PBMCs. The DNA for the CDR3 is TGCGCCAGCAGCCCCCTGGCAGACTATGGCTACACCTTC. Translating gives CASSPLADYGYTF.